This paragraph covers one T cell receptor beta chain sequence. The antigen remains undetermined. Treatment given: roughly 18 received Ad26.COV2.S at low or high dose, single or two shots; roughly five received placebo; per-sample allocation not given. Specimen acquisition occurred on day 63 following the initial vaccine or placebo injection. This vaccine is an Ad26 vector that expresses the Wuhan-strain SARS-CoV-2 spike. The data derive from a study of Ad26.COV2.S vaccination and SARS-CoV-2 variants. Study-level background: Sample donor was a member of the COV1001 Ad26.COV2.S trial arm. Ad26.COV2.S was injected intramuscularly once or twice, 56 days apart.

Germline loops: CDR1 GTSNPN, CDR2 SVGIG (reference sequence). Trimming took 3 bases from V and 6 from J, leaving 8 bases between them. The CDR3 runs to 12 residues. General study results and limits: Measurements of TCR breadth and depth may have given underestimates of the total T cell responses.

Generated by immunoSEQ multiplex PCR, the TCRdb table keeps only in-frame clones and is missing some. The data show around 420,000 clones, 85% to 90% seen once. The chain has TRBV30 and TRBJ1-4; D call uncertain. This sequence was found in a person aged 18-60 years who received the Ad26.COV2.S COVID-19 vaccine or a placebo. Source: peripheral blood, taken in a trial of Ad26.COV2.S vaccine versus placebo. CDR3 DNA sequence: TGTGCCTGGAGGGCAGAATATGAAAAACTGTTTTTT. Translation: CAWRAEYEKLFF. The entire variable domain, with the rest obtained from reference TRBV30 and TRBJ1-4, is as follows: SQTIHQWPATLVQPVGSPLSLECTVEGTSNPNLYWYRQAAGRGLQLLFYSVGIGQISSEVPQNLSASRPQDRQFILSSKKLLLSDSGFYLCAWRAEYEKLFFGSGTQLSVL.